This TCR beta chain was obtained from a study of cytomegalovirus exposure and HLA in healthy donors. Study-level points and caveats: What a later analysis showed was that several of the most significant clusters appeared linked to common viral pathogens.

The primer mix had 60 Vbeta and 13 Jbeta primers. The assay was immunoSEQ multiplex PCR, and TCRdb's table has in-frame clones only and misses some. The sample records about 160,000 clones, roughly 79% being singletons. CDR1 and CDR2 (germline): LNHNV, YYDKDF (reference sequence). The CDR3 is made up of 14 amino acids. V lost 3 bases to trimming and J lost 3 bases, with 6 bases between them. Donors were nominally healthy when sampled, though unrecorded immune exposures were likely. Points on this clone: Its antigen is as yet unknown.

Sequencing input: PBMCs. The V and J genes are TRBV15 and TRBJ2-6; D gene uncertain. The receptor's source is a man between 40 and 49 years old in good health and CMV-seronegative. CDR3 DNA: TGTGCCACCAGCAGGGCCGATGGGGCCAACGTCCTGACTTTC. This sequence encodes CATSRADGANVLTF.